Sequencing of this T cell receptor beta chain was carried out in a study of blood T cells in healthy people across ages. General observations from the study: Researchers deemed the diversity estimates from one million T cells underestimates. While age rose, TCR beta diversity per million T cells dropped in a roughly linear way.

With regard to this clonotype: Its antigen is as yet unknown. A much larger clone lies one base from this, so it may be a read error.

The length of the CDR3 is 13 residues. V dropped 1 base and J dropped 6 bases, with 9 bases sitting between them. Germline CDR1 SGHRS, CDR2 YFSETQ. Alongside a J-beta primer mix, a sample-barcoded 5' primer served in a second PCR lasting roughly 6 to 11 cycles. Each cDNA molecule was tagged by a template-switch adaptor with 12 random nucleotides. Each CDR3 protein gets one entry after TCRdb re-called the 5' RACE reads with MiXCR. The sample comprises around 1,500,000 distinct CDR3 sequences, 28% of which are singletons, and more than 6% rests with the top ten. The J gene is TRBJ2-3, the V gene TRBV5-1; D is uncertain. This sequence originates from a woman aged 30 to 39 in good health. Sequences were obtained from blood. In nucleotides, the CDR3 is TGCGCCAGCAGCTTGTGTAGGAGTGATACGCAGTATTTT. Translating it yields CASSLCRSDTQYF.